Presented here are 26 T cell receptor beta chains from one specimen sequenced in a study of blood T cell repertoires in COVID-19. Some clones are missing from TCRdb's copy, which holds only in-frame ones; the method was immunoSEQ multiplex PCR. The profile shows around 100,000 clones, around 73% of them singletons. The specimen sequenced was peripheral blood. The receptors shown here come from a man aged 55 to 70 with active or convalescent COVID-19.

The chain recombines TRBV30 with TRBJ1-2, with 12 bases aligning to TRBD1. CDR1 is GTSNPN and CDR2 is SVGIG in the germline V gene (reference sequence). The CDR3 totals 17 residues. V gave up 0 bases and J gave up 6 bases; unmatched junction bases: 11. CDR3 coding DNA: TGTGCCTGGAGTGTAGGGGGACAGGGGGCAGGAATGGATGGCTACACCTTC. It specifies CAWSVGGQGAGMDGYTF.

The chain recombines TRBV27 with TRBJ2-7; TRBD2 agrees at 8 bases. The CDR3 consists of 15 residues. Germline-derived CDR1 and CDR2 are MNHEY and SMNVEV (reference sequence). Losses at the gene ends were 6 bases for V and 5 bases for J; bases not matched to a gene: 12. CDR3 loop: CASREGLAGAHEQYV. Written as DNA, the CDR3 is TGTGCCAGCAGAGAGGGGCTAGCGGGTGCTCACGAGCAGTACGTC.

A word on this clone: Its ends do not fully match the called genes, so a read error is possible. The chain has TRBV11-2 and TRBJ2-5, with 12 positions matching TRBD2. From germline, CDR1 is SGHAT and CDR2 FQNNGV. The CDR3 spans 14 residues. The CDR3 DNA sequence: TGTGCCAGCAGCTTAGAGGCTAGCGGGAGGGCCGTTAACTTC. This codes for CASSLEASGRAVNF.

The chain combines TRBV6-2 or TRBV6-3 with TRBJ2-1, with D possibly matching TRBD2 (6 bases). V dropped 6 bases and J dropped 7 bases, with 28 bases sitting between them. From germline, CDR1 is MNHEY and CDR2 SVGEGT. The CDR3 spans 18 residues. The CDR3 nucleotides are TGTGCCAGCAGCTCCTATTGGGAGGCGAGCGGTAAGGGGAATGAGCAGTTCTTC. Translation gives CASSSYWEASGKGNEQFF.

The chain is built from TRBV18 and TRBJ2-2; TRBD2 agrees at 9 bases. The CDR3 runs to 16 residues. Germline V gene data show CDR1 as KGHSH and CDR2 as LQKENI. V shed 2 bases, J shed 6 bases, and the junction held 7 bases outside the gene matches. The CDR3 DNA reads TGTGCCAGCTCACCAAAAGGACTAGCGACCCCCGGGGAGCTGTTTTTT. Protein product: CASSPKGLATPGELFF.

V and J are TRBV7-9 and TRBJ2-1, with D maybe TRBD2 (7 bases). The CDR3 length is 16 residues. V shed 0 bases and J shed 6 bases, with 15 bases lying between them. Per germline, CDR1 SEHNR and CDR2 FQNEAQ (reference sequence). The CDR3 sequence: CASSLASRGGGNEQFF. In DNA, the CDR3 is TGTGCCAGCAGCTTAGCATCAAGGGGGGGCGGCAATGAGCAGTTCTTC.

The chain links TRBV20-1 to TRBJ2-5; TRBD1 aligns across 10 bases. This CDR3 has 15 residues. Trimming took 3 bases from V and 5 from J; bases not matched to a gene: 9. Germline loops: CDR1 DFQATT, CDR2 SNEGSKA (reference sequence). The CDR3 DNA follows: TGCAGTGCTAGTGTCGACAGGGGGCGCAGGGAGACCCAGTACTTC. This codes for CSASVDRGRRETQYF.

The chain joins TRBV19 to TRBJ1-2, with D possibly matching TRBD1 (6 bases). CDR3 length equals 14 residues. V lost 3 bases and J 3 bases, leaving 11 bases between the germline ends. Germline assignment: CDR1 LNHDA and CDR2 SQIVND (reference sequence). The CDR3 sequence is CASSMQGSDYGYTF. DNA of the CDR3: TGTGCCAGTAGTATGCAGGGGAGCGACTATGGCTACACCTTC.

This clone was detected once. The chain employs TRBV2 and TRBJ2-1, with no clear D. CDR1 and CDR2 from the germline V gene are SNHLY and FYNNEI. This CDR3 spans 14 amino acids. Trimming cost V 4 bases and J 4 bases, with 11 bases left between them. This chain's CDR3 is CASSGDTIYNEQFF. The CDR3 DNA follows: TGTGCCAGCAGTGGTGACACCATTTACAATGAGCAGTTCTTC.

The V call is TRBV11-2, the J call TRBJ2-2; 9 bases are a match to TRBD1. The CDR3 loop spans 16 amino acids. Germline V CDR1 and CDR2: SGHAT, FQNNGV. The ends lost 5 bases at V and 2 bases at J; junction bases unmatched: 6. The CDR3 DNA is TGTGCCAGCAGCCTTGGGACAGGGATCAACACCGGGGAGCTGTTTTTT. This gives the protein CASSLGTGINTGELFF.

The chain employs TRBV19 and TRBJ1-6; 7 bases are shared with TRBD1. V dropped 6 bases and J dropped 5; count of bases not matched to a gene: 10. The CDR3 covers 16 residues. Germline CDR1 LNHDA, CDR2 SQIVND (reference sequence). The CDR3 here is CASSPPTGAHNSPLHF. The DNA of the CDR3 is TGTGCCAGTAGCCCCCCTACAGGGGCCCATAATTCACCCCTCCACTTT.

The chain combines TRBV5-6 with TRBJ2-7; D possibly corresponds to TRBD1 (6 bases). The CDR3 contains 14 residues. V dropped 0 bases and J dropped 0 bases, with 7 bases sitting between them. Germline CDR1 reads SGHDT; CDR2 reads YYEEEE. This chain's CDR3 is CASSLAGASYEQYF. CDR3 bases: TGTGCCAGCAGCTTGGCAGGGGCCTCCTACGAGCAGTACTTC. Full variable domain (rest looked up from reference TRBV5-6 and TRBJ2-7): DAGVTQSPTHLIKTRGQQVTLRCSPKSGHDTVSWYQQALGQGPQFIFQYYEEEERQRGNFPDRFSGHQFPNYSSELNVNALLLGDSALYLCASSLAGASYEQYFGPGTRLTVT.

V usage is TRBV10-2 and J usage is TRBJ1-2, with D unclear. The CDR3 is made up of 13 amino acids. Trimming left V 10 bases short and J 5 bases short, with 17 bases between. Germline CDR1 reads WSHSY; CDR2 reads SAAADI. The CDR3 region is CAIYDQVAYGYTF. CDR3 DNA: TGCGCCATTTATGACCAGGTGGCTTATGGCTACACCTTC.

The rearrangement uses TRBV5-1 and TRBJ1-2; D might be TRBD1 (5 bases). The CDR3 loop spans 15 amino acids. With 3 bases removed from V and 3 bases from J, the gap between germline ends came to 15 bases. Germline CDR1 reads SGHRS; CDR2 reads YFSETQ. The CDR3 nucleotides read TGCGCCAGCAGCTCGAATAGGGGCCTGGACTATGGCTACACCTTC. This codes for CASSSNRGLDYGYTF.

This chain connects TRBV27 to TRBJ2-7, with 13 bases fitting TRBD2. CDR3 size: 15 residues. In germline, CDR1 is MNHEY, CDR2 SMNVEV (reference sequence). The ends lost 8 bases at V and 1 base at J; junction bases unmatched: 5. CDR3 protein: CASGLAGVASYEQYF. Written as DNA, the CDR3 is TGTGCCAGCGGACTAGCGGGAGTGGCTTCCTACGAGCAGTACTTC.

This sequence joins TRBV7-2 and TRBJ2-5, with D perhaps matching TRBD1 (5 bases). CDR3 length equals 14 residues. The V end lost 5 bases, the J end lost 4 bases, and 14 bases lay between the germline ends. From germline, CDR1 is SGHTA and CDR2 FQGNSA. The CDR3 loop reads CASSPVGRGETQYF. CDR3 in DNA: TGTGCCAGCAGCCCGGTGGGTAGGGGAGAGACCCAGTACTTC.

This rearrangement joins TRBV18 to TRBJ2-1; 8 bases fit TRBD2. This CDR3 is 16 amino acids long. Trimming at V came to 3 bases and at J to 3 bases, leaving 7 bases not matched to a gene. From germline, CDR1 is KGHSH and CDR2 LQKENI. CDR3 coding DNA: TGTGCCAGCTCACCCCCGGGACTAGAGGTCTACAATGAGCAGTTCTTC. Translation: CASSPPGLEVYNEQFF.

The chain recombines TRBV19 with TRBJ1-1; TRBD1 matches at 8 bases. CDR3 length: 14 amino acids. Germline assignment: CDR1 LNHDA and CDR2 SQIVND (reference sequence). The J segment lost 3 bases and the V segment lost 3 bases, leaving 3 bases of the junction unmatched. CDR3 sequence: CASSMRDRYTEAFF. CDR3 nucleotide sequence: TGTGCCAGTAGTATGCGGGACAGGTACACTGAAGCTTTCTTT.

This clone was counted between two and nine times. The chain employs TRBV9 and TRBJ2-1; D uncertain. The CDR3 has 12 amino acids. The ends were cut back, 4 bases at V and 9 bases at J, with 11 bases in the middle. Germline values: CDR1 SGDLS, CDR2 YYNGEE. The CDR3 nucleotides read TGTGCCAGCAGCCTCCCCCCGGGTGAGCAGTTCTTC. Translating gives CASSLPPGEQFF.

V is TRBV7-8 and J is TRBJ2-1; no clear D gene. The CDR3 sequence is 16 residues long. From germline, CDR1 is SGHVS and CDR2 FQNEAQ. V dropped 4 bases and J dropped 0 bases, with 13 bases sitting between them. CDR3 loop: CASSSRNTLSYNEQFF. CDR3 in DNA: TGTGCCAGCAGCTCGCGAAATACCCTCTCCTACAATGAGCAGTTCTTC.

The rearrangement uses TRBV10-3 and TRBJ2-5; 9 positions match TRBD1. Per the germline V gene, CDR1 is ENHRY and CDR2 is SYGVKD. The CDR3 runs 15 residues. The ends lost 11 bases at V and 4 bases at J; junction bases unmatched: 14. The CDR3 region has the DNA TGTGCCCTCTTGCTCGCCCACAGGGGGCGAGAGACCCAGTACTTC. Translating it yields CALLLAHRGRETQYF.

This rearrangement joins TRBV23-1 to TRBJ2-7, with TRBD1 as a possible D gene (6 bases). TRBV23-1 is identified as an open reading frame with a role that is uncertain. Trimming took 0 bases from V and 7 from J, leaving 25 bases between them. This CDR3 is 18 amino acids long. The CDR3 reads CASSQSPVVLGGRGEQYV. CDR3 nucleotides: TGCGCCAGCAGTCAATCTCCGGTGGTGCTTGGGGGAAGGGGGGAGCAGTACGTC.

The chain uses TRBV18 and TRBJ2-7, with TRBD1 identical over 7 bases. V shed 6 bases and J 4 bases; nucleotides not matched to a gene: 9. The CDR3 covers 14 residues. CDR1 is KGHSH, CDR2 LQKENI, per germline. The CDR3 sequence: CASSGYRGPYEQYF. Written as DNA, the CDR3 is TGTGCCAGCTCCGGGTACAGGGGACCTTACGAGCAGTACTTC.

V is TRBV10-3 and J is TRBJ1-2; D is unclear. V was trimmed by 10 bases and J by 4 bases, leaving 16 bases between them. From germline, CDR1 is ENHRY and CDR2 SYGVKD. The CDR3 has 13 amino acids. In nucleotides, the CDR3 is TGTGCCAGCCGCATTAAGACAACCTATGGCTACACCTTC. Encoded protein: CASRIKTTYGYTF.

CDR3 region: CASSPQGADTGELFF. The CDR3 coding sequence is TGCGCCAGCAGCCCTCAGGGCGCAGACACCGGGGAGCTGTTTTTT. The J gene is TRBJ2-2, the V gene TRBV5-1; D is possibly TRBD1 (5 bases). From germline, CDR1 is SGHRS and CDR2 YFSETQ. The germline V and J ends were trimmed by 4 bases and 3 bases, with 13 bases remaining between them. The CDR3 consists of 15 residues.

The rearrangement uses TRBV15 and TRBJ1-3; no reliable D call. CDR3 size: 16 residues. From germline, CDR1 is LNHNV and CDR2 YYDKDF (reference sequence). Deletions cut 3 bases from V and 0 bases from J, with 12 bases between. CDR3: CATSSADSFSGNTIYF. The CDR3 DNA reads TGTGCCACCAGCAGCGCTGACTCTTTCTCTGGAAACACCATATATTTT.